This TCR beta chain was found in a study of CD4+ T cells in melanoma. CDR1 WSHSY and CDR2 SAAADI come from the germline V gene. This CDR3 spans 15 amino acids. Trimming pared 2 bases from V and 1 base from J, leaving 9 bases between. This clone has a handful of counts. Here immunoSEQ multiplex PCR was the method, and the copy in TCRdb shows in-frame clones only, minus some. Among around 100,000 clones, around 92% were seen once, and the ten largest hold around 3.3%. The chain combines TRBV10-2 with TRBJ1-5; D gene ambiguous. This sequence originates from a human donor with melanoma. The specimen sequenced was peripheral blood. The CDR3 nucleotides read TGCGCCAGCAGTGAGATTGAACACAGCAATCAGCCCCAGCATTTT. This sequence encodes CASSEIEHSNQPQHF.